Shown below are 19 T cell receptor beta chains from a single sample sequenced in a study of CD8 T cells in Susac syndrome. A quantity of about 0.5 to 1 ug RNA underwent reverse transcription using random hexamers. TCRdb recomputed calls from the immunoSEQ multiplex PCR reads with MiXCR, one row per CDR3 protein. This sample has approximately 210,000 distinct CDR3 sequences; about 95% occur once, and the top ten carry around 0.15%. The sample taken for sequencing was CD4+ T cells from PBMCs. All receptors derive from a human donor with Susac syndrome.

The chain combines TRBV14 with TRBJ1-2; D is perhaps TRBD1 (5 bases). The V gene lost 4 bases and the J gene lost 5 bases, with 11 bases spanning the gap. CDR3 length equals 13 residues. Germline V gene sequence: CDR1 SGHDN, CDR2 FVKESK. CDR3 sequence: CASSLDIGYGYTF. The CDR3 DNA follows: TGTGCCAGCAGCCTGGACATCGGATATGGCTACACCTTC.

The chain has TRBV6-1 and TRBJ2-7, with D perhaps matching TRBD2 (5 bases). Trimming cost V 1 base and J 0 bases, with 19 bases left between them. There are 18 residues in the CDR3. Germline lookup yields CDR1 MNHNS and CDR2 SASEGT. CDR3: CASSEGARQGGSSYEQYF. For the CDR3, the DNA is TGTGCCAGCAGTGAAGGGGCTCGACAAGGTGGGAGCTCCTACGAGCAGTACTTC.

This chain uses TRBV6-2 or TRBV6-3 with TRBJ2-5; D possibly uses TRBD1 or TRBD2 (5 bases each). There are 15 residues in the CDR3. The germline V gene encodes CDR1 MNHEY and CDR2 SVGEGT. Trimming took off 2 bases at V and 1 base at J, with 11 bases between the two ends. The CDR3 sequence is CASSYGGPSQETQYF. In DNA form, the CDR3 reads TGTGCCAGCAGTTACGGGGGACCCAGCCAAGAGACCCAGTACTTC.

This clonotype was seen a few times. The rearrangement joins TRBV30 to TRBJ1-2; D gene uncertain. The CDR3 runs 12 residues. Germline CDR1 is GTSNPN and CDR2 is SVGIG (reference sequence). Trimming took 2 bases from V and 1 from J, leaving 5 bases between them. CDR3: CAWSLGNYGYTF. The CDR3 coding sequence is TGTGCCTGGAGTCTCGGTAACTATGGCTACACCTTC.

This sequence joins TRBV28 and TRBJ1-5; no clear D. This CDR3 spans 13 amino acids. CDR1 MDHEN and CDR2 SYDVKM come from the germline V gene. Trimming removed 5 bases at V and 7 bases at J, with 12 bases between. The CDR3 region is CASSPLRSQPQHF. DNA of the CDR3: TGTGCCAGCAGTCCTTTACGATCGCAGCCCCAGCATTTT. Together with reference TRBV28 and TRBJ1-5, the CDR3 gives the full variable domain: DVKVTQSSRYLVKRTGEKVFLECVQDMDHENMFWYRQDPGLGLRLIYFSYDVKMKEKGDIPEGYSVSREKKERFSLILESASTNQTSMYLCASSPLRSQPQHFGDGTRLSIL.

This chain links TRBV12-3 or TRBV12-4 with TRBJ1-2; D possibly corresponds to TRBD1 (6 bases). The CDR3 extends over 14 amino acids. Trimming shortened V by 5 bases and J by 6 bases, and 16 bases separated the two germline ends. CDR3 in DNA: TGTGCCAGCAGTCCACAGGGTAGGACCGATGGCTACACCTTC. Protein: CASSPQGRTDGYTF.

This clonotype was seen only a few times. This chain connects TRBV30 to TRBJ1-5; D gene unclear. The V gene's germline CDR1 is GTSNPN and CDR2 SVGIG (reference sequence). This CDR3 comprises 14 residues. V lost 0 bases and J lost 1, with 7 bases in between. CDR3 bases: TGTGCCTGGAGTGTACGCAGCAGCAATCAGCCCCAGCATTTT. It yields the protein CAWSVRSSNQPQHF. Supplemented by reference TRBV30 and TRBJ1-5, the full variable domain reads SQTIHQWPATLVQPVGSPLSLECTVEGTSNPNLYWYRQAAGRGLQLLFYSVGIGQISSEVPQNLSASRPQDRQFILSSKKLLLSDSGFYLCAWSVRSSNQPQHFGDGTRLSIL.

This clonotype has a single count. The genes are TRBV14 and TRBJ1-4; D is uncertain. Trimming took 0 bases from V and 6 from J, leaving 14 bases between them. The CDR3 contains 16 residues. Germline values: CDR1 SGHDN, CDR2 FVKESK. CDR3 in amino acids: CASSQDGGRWDEKLFF. CDR3 DNA: TGTGCCAGCAGCCAAGATGGTGGGCGGTGGGATGAAAAACTGTTTTTT.

The V call is TRBV30, the J call TRBJ2-2; possibly TRBD1 for D (6 bases). CDR3 length: 13 amino acids. The V end was cut by 4 bases, the J end by 6 bases, with 12 bases between. From germline, CDR1 is GTSNPN and CDR2 SVGIG (reference sequence). CDR3 amino acids: CAWNPRGPGELFF. In DNA, the CDR3 is TGTGCCTGGAATCCCAGGGGTCCCGGGGAGCTGTTTTTT.

The V call is TRBV11-2, the J call TRBJ2-7; D may be TRBD1 (6 bases). The CDR3 totals 15 residues. Trimming left V 7 bases short and J 2 bases short, with 18 bases between. Per the germline V gene, CDR1 is SGHAT and CDR2 is FQNNGV. The CDR3 bases are TGTGCCAGCACCCTACAACCGGCAGGGGCCTACGAGCAGTACTTC. The encoded protein is CASTLQPAGAYEQYF.

This chain joins TRBV18 and TRBJ1-1; D possibly corresponds to TRBD1 (5 bases). The germline CDR1 and CDR2 sequences are KGHSH and LQKENI. Trimming left V 0 bases short and J 1 base short, with 9 bases between. The CDR3 totals 15 residues. CDR3 in DNA: TGTGCCAGCTCACCACCGTGGGGCAGGAACACTGAAGCTTTCTTT. Translation: CASSPPWGRNTEAFF.

V is TRBV19 and J is TRBJ1-1; unclear D gene. The CDR3 sequence is 10 residues long. From germline, CDR1 is LNHDA and CDR2 SQIVND (reference sequence). Trimming cost V 7 bases and J 11 bases, with 11 bases left between them. Here the CDR3 reads CASMERWAFF. As DNA, the CDR3 is TGTGCCAGTATGGAGCGCTGGGCTTTCTTT.

The V call is TRBV5-1, the J call TRBJ1-5; 7 bases are a match to TRBD1. The length of the CDR3 is 16 residues. V shed 1 base, J shed 3 bases, and the junction held 7 bases outside the gene matches. Germline V CDR1 and CDR2: SGHRS, YFSETQ. The DNA of the CDR3 is TGCGCCAGCAGCTTGACGGGTACAGGGGCCAATCAGCCCCAGCATTTT. Its translation is CASSLTGTGANQPQHF.

This clonotype was seen a single time. The gene calls are TRBV15 and TRBJ1-5; unclear D gene. From germline, CDR1 is LNHNV and CDR2 YYDKDF (reference sequence). This CDR3 contains 15 residues. V gave up 1 base and J gave up 0 bases, with 7 bases separating them. The CDR3 sequence: CATSRVADSNQPQHF. In DNA form, the CDR3 reads TGTGCCACCAGCAGAGTAGCTGATAGCAATCAGCCCCAGCATTTT.

The chain carries TRBV7-3 and TRBJ1-1, with 7 bases lining up with TRBD1. J lost 0 bases, V lost 2 bases, and 18 bases had no gene match. This CDR3 contains 20 residues. Germline V gene lookup returns CDR1 SGHTA and CDR2 FQGTGA. The chain's CDR3 is CASSLEFPARGPLLNTEAFF. CDR3 nucleotides: TGTGCCAGCAGCTTAGAGTTTCCTGCAAGGGGGCCCTTACTGAACACTGAAGCTTTCTTT.

This chain links TRBV4-2 with TRBJ2-7; 7 nucleotides line up with TRBD1. The CDR3 runs to 15 residues. Unmatched junction bases numbered 10, after V lost 3 bases and J lost 5 bases. Looked up from germline, CDR1 is LGHNA and CDR2 is YNFKEQ. CDR3 DNA: TGTGCCAGCAGCCACAGGCATGGGCAGGGGGACGAGCAGTACTTC. This encodes CASSHRHGQGDEQYF.

The chain carries TRBV30 and TRBJ1-1, with D perhaps matching TRBD1 (6 bases). The CDR3 covers 13 residues. Germline-derived CDR1 and CDR2 are GTSNPN and SVGIG (reference sequence). Trimming removed 8 bases at V and 5 bases at J, with 18 bases between. Written as DNA, the CDR3 is TGTGCCCTGGAAGGGGGGCGCGGTACTGAAGCTTTCTTT. Its protein product is CALEGGRGTEAFF.

J is TRBJ2-3 and V is TRBV9; possible D gene TRBD2, 6 bases. This CDR3 contains 15 residues. Germline lookup yields CDR1 SGDLS and CDR2 YYNGEE. V lost 2 bases and J lost 2, with 12 bases in between. The CDR3 spells CASSVPRGNTDTQYF. The CDR3 DNA is TGTGCCAGCAGCGTGCCCCGGGGGAACACAGATACGCAGTATTTT.

This chain uses TRBV12-3 or TRBV12-4 with TRBJ1-1, with D hard to call. This CDR3 region has 14 residues. V lost 7 bases and J 2 bases, leaving 14 bases between the germline ends. CDR3 nucleotide sequence: TGTGCCAGCACCCTCGGGGAGCAAAACACTGAAGCTTTCTTT. The encoded protein is CASTLGEQNTEAFF.